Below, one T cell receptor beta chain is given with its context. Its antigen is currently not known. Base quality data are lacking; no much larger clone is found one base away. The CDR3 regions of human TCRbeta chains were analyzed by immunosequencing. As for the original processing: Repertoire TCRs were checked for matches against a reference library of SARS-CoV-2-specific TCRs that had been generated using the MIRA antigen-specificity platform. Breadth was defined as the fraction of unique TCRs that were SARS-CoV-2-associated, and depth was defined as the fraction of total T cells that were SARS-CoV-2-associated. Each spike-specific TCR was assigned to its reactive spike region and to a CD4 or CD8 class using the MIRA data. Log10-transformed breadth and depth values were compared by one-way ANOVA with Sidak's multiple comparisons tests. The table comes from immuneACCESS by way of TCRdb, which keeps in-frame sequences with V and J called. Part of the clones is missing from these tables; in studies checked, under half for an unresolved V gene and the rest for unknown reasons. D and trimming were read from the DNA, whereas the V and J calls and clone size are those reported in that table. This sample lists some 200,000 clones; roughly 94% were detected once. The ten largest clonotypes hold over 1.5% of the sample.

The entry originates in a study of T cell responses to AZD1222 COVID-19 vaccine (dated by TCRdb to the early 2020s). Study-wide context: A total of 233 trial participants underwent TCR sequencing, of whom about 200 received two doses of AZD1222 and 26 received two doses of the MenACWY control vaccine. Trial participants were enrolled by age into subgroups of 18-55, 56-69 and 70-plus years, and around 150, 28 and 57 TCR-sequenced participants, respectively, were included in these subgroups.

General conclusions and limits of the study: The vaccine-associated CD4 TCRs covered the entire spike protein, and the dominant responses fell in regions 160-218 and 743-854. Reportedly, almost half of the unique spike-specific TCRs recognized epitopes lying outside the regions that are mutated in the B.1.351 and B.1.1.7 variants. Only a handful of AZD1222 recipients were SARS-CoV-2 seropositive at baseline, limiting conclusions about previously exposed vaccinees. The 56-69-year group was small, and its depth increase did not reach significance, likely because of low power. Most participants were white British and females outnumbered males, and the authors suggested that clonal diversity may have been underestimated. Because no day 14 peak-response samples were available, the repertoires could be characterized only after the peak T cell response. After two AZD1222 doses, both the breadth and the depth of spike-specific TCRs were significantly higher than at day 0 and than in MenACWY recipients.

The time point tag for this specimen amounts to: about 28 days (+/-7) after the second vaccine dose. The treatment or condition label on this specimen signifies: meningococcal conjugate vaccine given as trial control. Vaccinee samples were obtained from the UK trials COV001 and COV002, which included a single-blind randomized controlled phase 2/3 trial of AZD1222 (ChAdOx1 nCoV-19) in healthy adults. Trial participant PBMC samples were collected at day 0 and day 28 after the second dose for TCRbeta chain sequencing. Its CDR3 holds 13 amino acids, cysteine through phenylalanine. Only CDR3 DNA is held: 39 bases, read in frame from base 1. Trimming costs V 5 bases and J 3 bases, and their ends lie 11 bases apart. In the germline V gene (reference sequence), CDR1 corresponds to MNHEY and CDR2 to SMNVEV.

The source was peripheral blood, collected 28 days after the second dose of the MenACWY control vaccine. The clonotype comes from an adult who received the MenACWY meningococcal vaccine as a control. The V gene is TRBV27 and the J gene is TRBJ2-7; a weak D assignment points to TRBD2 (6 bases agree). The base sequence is TGTGCCAGCAGTACGGGGGTCGACTACGAGCAGTACTTC. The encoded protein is CASSTGVDYEQYF.